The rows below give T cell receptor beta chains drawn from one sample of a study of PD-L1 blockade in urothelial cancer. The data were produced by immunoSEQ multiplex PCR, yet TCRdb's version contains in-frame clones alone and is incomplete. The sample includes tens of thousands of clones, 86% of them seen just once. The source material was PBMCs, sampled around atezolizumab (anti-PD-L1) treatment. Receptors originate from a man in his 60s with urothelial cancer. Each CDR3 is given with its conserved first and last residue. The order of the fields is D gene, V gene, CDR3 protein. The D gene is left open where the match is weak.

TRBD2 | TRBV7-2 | CASSPRTSGGATDTQYF
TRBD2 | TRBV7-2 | CASSLFYGAGGGPGELFF
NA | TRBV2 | CASRARGASYEQYF
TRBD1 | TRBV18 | CASSPGQVGEQFF
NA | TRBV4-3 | CASSLYRQSPYEQYF
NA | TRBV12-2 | CASRSCLGVAGGPDTQYF
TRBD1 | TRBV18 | CASSATPGQLFSVYGYTF
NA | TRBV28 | CASSFSRSVEQYF
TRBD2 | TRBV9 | CASGQRGLKDTQYF
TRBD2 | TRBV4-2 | CASSQQTSGGSNTGELFF
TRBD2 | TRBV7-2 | CASSFSPGLAGGHYNEQFF
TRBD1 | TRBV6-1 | CASSPTRDSGYTF
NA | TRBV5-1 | CASSFASSYGYTF
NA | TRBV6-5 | CASSYGRSQPQHF
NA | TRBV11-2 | CASSPVIGNTIYF
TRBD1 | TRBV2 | CASSAGGPKTEAFF
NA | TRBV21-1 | CASISGTGTSAANSPLHF
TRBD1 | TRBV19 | CASSADRASYEQYF
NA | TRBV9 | CASSVASGSGANVLTF
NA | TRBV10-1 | CASSESIGTAEETQYF
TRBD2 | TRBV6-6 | CASSYGSTVGGETQYF
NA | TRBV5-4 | CASSFRGTNEKLFF
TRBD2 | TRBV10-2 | CASTSGPSKAYEQYF
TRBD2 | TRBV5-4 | CASTWGGGADNEQFF
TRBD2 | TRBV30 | CAWTQRLAGEQYF
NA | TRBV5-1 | CASSWGGGDHDTEAFF
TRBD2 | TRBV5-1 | CASSLSGGNPYEQYF
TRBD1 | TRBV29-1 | CSVRPTGDTEAFF
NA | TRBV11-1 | CASSLDRGTFHEQYF
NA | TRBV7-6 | CASSASENTEAFF
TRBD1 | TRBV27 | CASSIGQGRGSPLHF
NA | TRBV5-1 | CASSVTAGMNTEAFF
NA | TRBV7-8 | CASSLRGTFPGHGANVLTF
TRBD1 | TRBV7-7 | CASSATQGSEQYF
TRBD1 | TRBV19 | CASSILGRGARGTEAFF
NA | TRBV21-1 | CASSKISGDKSSYEQYF
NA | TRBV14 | CASSQDWGADTQYF
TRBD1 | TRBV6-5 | CASSYSPGGGEKLFF
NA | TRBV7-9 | CASSPRLAGKRPDRETQYF
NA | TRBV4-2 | CASSQQGIWTEENSPLHF
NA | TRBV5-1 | CASSFFPSEPQHF
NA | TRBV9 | CASSGLADTQYF
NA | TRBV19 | CASSIDVGGYEQYF
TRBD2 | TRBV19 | CASSIPSSGVNTGELFF